The T cell receptor (beta chain) described here comes from a study of cytomegalovirus exposure and HLA in healthy donors (dated by TCRdb to 2017 to 2019). Notes on the research overall: An earlier analysis of a few hundred of the donors reported 276 Gb of sequence data and about 120 million unique TCR beta sequences obtained from about 170 million T cells. Around 320 gigabases of sequencing data and tens of millions of unique TCR sequences were included in an early release covering about 700 HLA-typed donors. Of the roughly 400 genotyped donors, 81% fell in the genetic ancestry cluster associated with self-reported Caucasian donors. The study was designed to test whether signatures of past pathogen exposure could be identified by cataloging public T cell receptors. The T cell repertoires of about 700 subjects were profiled by immunosequencing and related to cytomegalovirus serostatus. Along with the approximately 650-subject first cohort, a separate validation cohort of over 90 different subjects was used. The study combined high-throughput TCR immunosequencing, statistical association of individual TCRs with disease status, and machine learning to predict cytomegalovirus infection status. A later analysis re-examined previously published TCR beta repertoires from about 670 donors and added high-resolution HLA genotyping to investigate patterns of TCR occurrence. Rather than using new phenotypic data, the later analysis identified candidate immune exposures from TCR beta sequences and from how often those sequences occurred across donors. An earlier analysis of about 620 of the donors applied high-throughput TCR beta sequencing to assess whether each TCR beta V gene segment acted as functional or pseudogenic. Alongside the repertoire data, information on donor age, sex, ethnicity and CMV serostatus was compiled. A later genetic analysis used genome-wide SNP genotypes for about 55% of the 666 donors, treating that subset as a discovery cohort. Every discovery cohort repertoire had been produced on one sequencing platform. HLA typing covered class I and class II loci at four-digit resolution. The number of donors typed differed by locus, with 629-630 for A, B, C, DRB1 and DQB1, approximately 500 for DQA1, about 610 for DPA1, and 400 to 490 for DPB1. A handful of DR-DQ haplotypes were handled as single units for association and clustering because linkage in the cohort was strong. Among some 400 genotyped donors of the cohort, an average of around 240,000 unique TCR beta nucleotide sequences were sequenced per donor, roughly 20% of them non-productive.

V is trimmed back by 8 bases and J by 1 base, and the junction contains 0 bases that no gene match accounts for. From cysteine to phenylalanine, the CDR3 is 12 amino acids long. Only the CDR3 part of the read is kept: 36 bases, read in frame from the first base. Per the germline V gene (reference sequence), MNHEY is the CDR1 and SMNVEV is the CDR2. The study at large found these results: The earlier analysis of some 540 of the donors excluded about 16 rarely observed V segments, including chromosome 9 orphons, because counts were too low. Compared with the roughly 670-donor mean, donors in an Asian-associated ancestry cluster had fewer N-insertions in productive TCRs, according to a later genetic analysis. Most TCR sequences were seen in very few donors, while some public TCRs were found in many individuals. In an earlier analysis of about 600 of the donors, most TCR beta V segments appeared in productive rearrangements about 90% or about 30% of the time, broadly matching IMGT annotations. An association between a missense DCLRE1C variant and V-gene and J-gene trimming of TCR beta chains was found in a later genetic analysis and replicated in an independent cohort. HLA typing was unavailable for some donors at each locus, so association tests used only the typed subset. Compared with equally common non-associated chains, HLA-associated TCR beta chains in a later analysis were more clonally expanded and had lower generation probabilities. A cluster of highly shared sequence variants was judged likely to be a technical artifact of the sequencing pipeline. The classifier was reported to diagnose cytomegalovirus status with high specificity and sensitivity in both the original and validation cohorts. In this cohort, only TCR beta chains were sequenced, and detectable features were limited by the absence of alpha or paired-chain data. In a later analysis, some 17,000 TCR beta sequences were associated with specific HLA alleles at a false discovery rate of 0.05. For the cohort, immune exposure information was limited to CMV serostatus. A later analysis found that most CMV-associated TCR beta chains appeared HLA-restricted, with HLA associations seemingly driven largely by CMV exposure. It was suggested by the authors that the approach could potentially be generalized to other disease states and immunological phenotypes. In a later analysis, several top co-occurrence clusters were reported to appear linked to parvovirus B19, influenza, CMV and Epstein-Barr virus. In a later analysis, TCR association rates were found to vary across HLA loci, with the most associated TCRs seen for DRB1 alleles and the fewest for HLA-C alleles. A total of about 150 TCR beta chains were listed by the study as associated with cytomegalovirus. The presence/absence analyses assumed that sequencing depth was roughly uniform across donors, and that assumption may not be true. In vitro tests confirmed that a few of the cytomegalovirus-associated TCR beta chains recognize cytomegalovirus antigens. When HLA alleles, especially DR and DQ, strongly co-occurred, TCR associations were difficult to assign to individual alleles. Linkage disequilibrium might explain the correlated functional status among segregating V segments, but an unknown experimental factor could not be excluded. Some IMGT-functional V segments, including TRBV6-2 and TRBV6-3, could not be distinguished by the 87-base-pair reads and were therefore excluded. A further reported finding was that TCR beta sequences accurately predicted the HLA-A and HLA-B alleles for most subjects in the first cohort.

In total, roughly 710 healthy bone marrow donors made up the cohort. At the time of sampling, all cohort members were nominally healthy, though unrecorded immune exposures were likely present. The donor tested CMV seropositive, placing the donor among the 289 seropositive members of the cohort. A peripheral blood sample was collected from each donor, and TCR beta sequencing was performed on peripheral blood mononuclear cells. Genomic DNA extraction from the blood cell samples was performed with the Qiagen DNeasy Blood Extraction Kit. The library was obtained by the immunoSEQ multiplex PCR assay. The multiplex PCR relied on a mix of 60 forward primers for TCR Vbeta segments and 13 reverse primers for TCR Jbeta segments. Amplification of the CDR3 region of rearranged TCR beta genes was performed with a multiplex PCR assay on genomic DNA. On the Illumina HiSeq System, the amplified TCR beta libraries were sequenced as 87-base-pair reads. The paper's data handling went like this. In a later analysis, 70 million to 95 million unique TCR beta chains were counted across the 666 repertoires, and some 10 million of these chains were shared by at least two donors. A nearest-neighbor algorithm error-corrected the raw reads and collapsed the reads into unique sequences, merging closely related sequences to remove PCR and sequencing errors. V, D and J gene segments were assigned by aligning CDR3 sequences to IMGT reference sequences. For a sequence to be retained, at least a six-nucleotide match to both a V gene segment and a J gene segment was required. Rearrangements were called productive when the CDR3 lacked stop codons and stayed in frame with V and J; all others were non-productive. Following IMGT convention, CDR3 was defined as the stretch from the second conserved V-encoded cysteine up to the conserved J-encoded phenylalanine. Sequences without an unambiguous match to a single V gene segment were excluded from the earlier analysis of about 630 of the donors. In an earlier analysis of 587 of the donors, V segments were called functional above 56.7% productive rearrangements and were called segregating when the between-donor standard deviation exceeded 5%. To diagnose cytomegalovirus status from the catalog of TCR beta chain sequences, a statistical classification framework was built. V and J gene assignment, in a later analysis, came from comparing TCR nucleotide sequences with IMGT/GENE-DB human TR gene sequences. The TCRdist pipeline was used in a later analysis to assign CDR3 sequences and most-parsimonious VDJ recombination scenarios. In a later analysis, every TCR beta chain was defined by the combination of its CDR3 amino acid sequence and its V-gene family, and reads without a unique V-gene family were dropped. A later analysis removed 450 to 600 highly shared, low-generation-probability nucleotide sequences to deal with suspected cross-contamination and a sequencing artifact. In a later analysis, a clonal expansion index for each public chain was calculated from normalized within-repertoire ranks of inferred template counts. In a later analysis, generation probabilities were computed using a VDJ recombination model fitted to out-of-frame rearrangements, and the results were checked against IGoR. A later analysis scored TCR-TCR, TCR-HLA and TCR-CMV co-occurrence with hypergeometric tests, applying a repertoire-size bias correction to TCR pairs. False discovery rates were estimated in a later analysis by permuting HLA or CMV assignments 20 times. In a later analysis, co-occurring TCRs were grouped using DBSCAN, and TCRdist sequence similarity was added for clustering within HLA-allele-positive subsets. Repertoires with fewer than 30,000 or more than 120,000 public chains were left out of co-occurrence clustering, as were a handful of repertoires with anomalous nucleotide sharing. Not all clones reach the TCRdb copy of this immuneACCESS table, which keeps in-frame sequences only. Checked studies attribute under half of the gap to unresolved V genes and leave the rest unexplained. Clone size and the V and J calls come from that table; the DNA yielded D and trimming. The sample table holds about 160,000 clones, of which over 80% were seen once. The ten largest clonotypes hold roughly 4.7% of the sample.

In the case of this clone: It has no known antigen specificity. The record has no base qualities; no much larger clone is one base away.

Sequenced input: PBMCs. The TCR sequence derives from a woman between 50 and 59 years old in good health and CMV-seropositive. The chain joins TRBV27 to TRBJ2-3, with 7 bases aligning to TRBD2. The nucleotide sequence is TGTGCCAGCCGGGAGGGCACAGATACGCAGTATTTT. Its product reads: CASREGTDTQYF.